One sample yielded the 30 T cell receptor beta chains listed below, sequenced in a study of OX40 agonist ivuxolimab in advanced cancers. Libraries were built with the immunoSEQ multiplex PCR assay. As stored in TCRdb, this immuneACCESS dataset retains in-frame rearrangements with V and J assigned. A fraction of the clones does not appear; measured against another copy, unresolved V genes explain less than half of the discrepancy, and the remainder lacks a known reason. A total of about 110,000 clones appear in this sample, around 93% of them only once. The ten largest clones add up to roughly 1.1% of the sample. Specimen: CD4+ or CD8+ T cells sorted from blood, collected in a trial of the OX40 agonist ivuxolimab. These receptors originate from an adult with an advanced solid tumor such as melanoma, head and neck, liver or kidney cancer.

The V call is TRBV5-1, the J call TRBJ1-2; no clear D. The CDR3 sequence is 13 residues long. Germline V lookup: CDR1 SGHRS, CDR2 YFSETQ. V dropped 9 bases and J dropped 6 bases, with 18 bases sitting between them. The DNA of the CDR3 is TGCGCCACCCGATTCGAGGGAGGCGATGGCTACACCTTC. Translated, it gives CATRFEGGDGYTF.

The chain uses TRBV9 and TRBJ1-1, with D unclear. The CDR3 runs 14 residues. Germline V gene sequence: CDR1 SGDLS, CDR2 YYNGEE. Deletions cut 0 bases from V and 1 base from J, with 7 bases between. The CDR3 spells CASSVVSTNTEAFF. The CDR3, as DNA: TGTGCCAGCAGCGTAGTATCAACGAACACTGAAGCTTTCTTT. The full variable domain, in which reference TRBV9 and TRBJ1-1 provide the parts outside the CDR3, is DSGVTQTPKHLITATGQRVTLRCSPRSGDLSVYWYQQSLDQGLQFLIQYYNGEERAKGNILERFSAQQFPDLHSELNLSSLELGDSALYFCASSVVSTNTEAFFGQGTRLTVV.

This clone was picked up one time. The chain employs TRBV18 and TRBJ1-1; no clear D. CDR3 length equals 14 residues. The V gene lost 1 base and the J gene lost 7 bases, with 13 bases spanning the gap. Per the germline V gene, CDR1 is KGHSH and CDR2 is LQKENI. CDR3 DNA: TGTGCCAGCTCACCACAGGGTGGGCTAGGTGAAGCTTTCTTT. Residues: CASSPQGGLGEAFF.

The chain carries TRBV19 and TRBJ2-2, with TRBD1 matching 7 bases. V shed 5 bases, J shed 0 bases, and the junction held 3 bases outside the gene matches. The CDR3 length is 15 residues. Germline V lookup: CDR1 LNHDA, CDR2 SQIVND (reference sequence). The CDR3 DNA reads TGTGCCAGTAGTGGGACAGCGTCGAACACCGGGGAGCTGTTTTTT. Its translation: CASSGTASNTGELFF. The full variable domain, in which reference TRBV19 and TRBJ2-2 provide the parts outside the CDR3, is DGGITQSPKYLFRKEGQNVTLSCEQNLNHDAMYWYRQDPGQGLRLIYYSQIVNDFQKGDIAEGYSVSREKKESFPLTVTSAQKNPTAFYLCASSGTASNTGELFFGEGSRLTVL.

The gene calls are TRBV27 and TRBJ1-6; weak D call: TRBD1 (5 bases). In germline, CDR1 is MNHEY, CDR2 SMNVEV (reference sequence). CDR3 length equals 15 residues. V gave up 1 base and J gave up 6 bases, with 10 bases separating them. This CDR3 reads CASSLYQGGNSPLHF. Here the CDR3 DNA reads TGTGCCAGCAGTTTATACCAGGGAGGTAATTCACCCCTCCACTTT.

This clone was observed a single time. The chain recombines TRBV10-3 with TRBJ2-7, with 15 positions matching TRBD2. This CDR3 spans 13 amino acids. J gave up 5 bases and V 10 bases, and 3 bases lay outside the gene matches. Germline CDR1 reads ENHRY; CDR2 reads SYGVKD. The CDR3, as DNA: TGTGCCACCGGACTAGCGGGAGGGGACGAGCAGTACTTC. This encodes CATGLAGGDEQYF.

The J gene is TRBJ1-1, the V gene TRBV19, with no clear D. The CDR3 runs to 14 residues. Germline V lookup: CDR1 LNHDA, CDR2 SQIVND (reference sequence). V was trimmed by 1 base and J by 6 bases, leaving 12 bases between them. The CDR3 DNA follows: TGTGCCAGTAGTATAGTCGCGGGCAGCGCTGAAGCTTTCTTT. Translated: CASSIVAGSAEAFF.

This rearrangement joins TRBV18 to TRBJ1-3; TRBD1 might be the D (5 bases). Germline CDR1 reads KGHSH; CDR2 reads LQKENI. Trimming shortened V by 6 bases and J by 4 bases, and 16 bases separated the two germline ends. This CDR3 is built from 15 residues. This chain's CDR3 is CASSPSQGKGNTIYF. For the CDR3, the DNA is TGTGCCAGCTCTCCCAGCCAGGGTAAAGGAAACACCATATATTTT. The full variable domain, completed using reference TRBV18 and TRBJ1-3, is NAGVMQNPRHLVRRRGQEARLRCSPMKGHSHVYWYRQLPEEGLKFMVYLQKENIIDESGMPKERFSAEFPKEGPSILRIQQVVRGDSAAYFCASSPSQGKGNTIYFGEGSWLTVV.

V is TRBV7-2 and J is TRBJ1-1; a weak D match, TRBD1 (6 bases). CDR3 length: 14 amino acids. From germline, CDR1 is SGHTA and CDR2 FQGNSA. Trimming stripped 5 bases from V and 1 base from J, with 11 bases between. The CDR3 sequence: CASSPQGPNTEAFF. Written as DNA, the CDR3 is TGTGCCAGCAGCCCACAGGGACCGAACACTGAAGCTTTCTTT.

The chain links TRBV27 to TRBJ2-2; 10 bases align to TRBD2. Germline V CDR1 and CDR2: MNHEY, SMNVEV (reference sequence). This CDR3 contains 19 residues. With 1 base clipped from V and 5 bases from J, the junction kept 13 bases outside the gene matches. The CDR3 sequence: CASSLWSLAGVEETGELFF. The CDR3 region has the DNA TGTGCCAGCAGTTTATGGTCGCTAGCGGGAGTCGAAGAAACCGGGGAGCTGTTTTTT.

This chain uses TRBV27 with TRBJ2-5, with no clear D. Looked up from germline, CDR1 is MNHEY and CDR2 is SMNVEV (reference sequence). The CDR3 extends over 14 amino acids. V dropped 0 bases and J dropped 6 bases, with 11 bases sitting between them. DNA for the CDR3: TGTGCCAGCAGTTTATCGGCCCCCACCCAGACCCAGTACTTC. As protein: CASSLSAPTQTQYF.

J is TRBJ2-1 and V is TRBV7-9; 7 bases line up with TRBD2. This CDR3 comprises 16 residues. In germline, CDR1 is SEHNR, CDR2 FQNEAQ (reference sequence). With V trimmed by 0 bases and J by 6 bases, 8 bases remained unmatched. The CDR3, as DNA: TGTGCCAGCAGCTTAGCGCGCGGGAGAGGCGTCAATGAGCAGTTCTTC. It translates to CASSLARGRGVNEQFF. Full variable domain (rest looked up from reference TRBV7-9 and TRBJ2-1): DTGVSQNPRHKITKRGQNVTFRCDPISEHNRLYWYRQTLGQGPEFLTYFQNEAQLEKSRLLSDRFSAERPKGSFSTLEIQRTEQGDSAMYLCASSLARGRGVNEQFFGPGTRLTVL.

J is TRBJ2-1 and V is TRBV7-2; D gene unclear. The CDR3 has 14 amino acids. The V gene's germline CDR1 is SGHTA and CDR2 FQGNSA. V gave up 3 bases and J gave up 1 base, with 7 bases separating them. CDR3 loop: CASSFRSSYNEQFF. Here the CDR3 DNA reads TGTGCCAGCAGCTTTCGGTCATCCTACAATGAGCAGTTCTTC.

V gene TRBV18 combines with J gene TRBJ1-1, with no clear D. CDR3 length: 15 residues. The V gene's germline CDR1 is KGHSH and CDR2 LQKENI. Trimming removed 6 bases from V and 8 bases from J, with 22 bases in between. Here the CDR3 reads CASSTGPNLPPEAFF. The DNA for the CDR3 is TGTGCCAGCTCGACGGGCCCCAACCTACCCCCCGAAGCTTTCTTT.

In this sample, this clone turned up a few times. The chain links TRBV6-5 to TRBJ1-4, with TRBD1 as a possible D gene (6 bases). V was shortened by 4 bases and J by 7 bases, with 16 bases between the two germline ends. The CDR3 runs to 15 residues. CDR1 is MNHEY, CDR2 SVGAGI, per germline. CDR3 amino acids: CASSSPRGGFEKLFF. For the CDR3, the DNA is TGTGCCAGCAGTTCCCCCAGGGGAGGGTTTGAAAAACTGTTTTTT.

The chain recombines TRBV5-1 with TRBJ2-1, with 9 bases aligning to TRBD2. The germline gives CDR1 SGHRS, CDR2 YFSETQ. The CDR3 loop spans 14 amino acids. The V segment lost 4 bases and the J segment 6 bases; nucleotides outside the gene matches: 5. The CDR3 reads CASSRLAEPNEQFF. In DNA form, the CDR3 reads TGCGCCAGCAGCCGACTAGCGGAACCCAATGAGCAGTTCTTC.

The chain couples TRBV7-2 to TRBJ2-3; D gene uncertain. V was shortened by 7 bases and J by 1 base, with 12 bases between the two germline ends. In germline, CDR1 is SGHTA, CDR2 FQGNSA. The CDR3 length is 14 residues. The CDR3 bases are TGTGCCAGCACCTTTTACCGGGGCACAGATACGCAGTATTTT. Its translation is CASTFYRGTDTQYF.

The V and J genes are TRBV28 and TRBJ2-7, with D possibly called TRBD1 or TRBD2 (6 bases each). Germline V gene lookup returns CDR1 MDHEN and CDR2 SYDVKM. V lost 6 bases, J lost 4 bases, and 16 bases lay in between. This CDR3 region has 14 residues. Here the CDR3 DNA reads TGTGCCAGCAGCCGGTCGGGGGCCCTGTACGAGCAGTACTTC. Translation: CASSRSGALYEQYF. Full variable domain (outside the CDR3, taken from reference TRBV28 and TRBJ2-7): DVKVTQSSRYLVKRTGEKVFLECVQDMDHENMFWYRQDPGLGLRLIYFSYDVKMKEKGDIPEGYSVSREKKERFSLILESASTNQTSMYLCASSRSGALYEQYFGPGTRLTVT.

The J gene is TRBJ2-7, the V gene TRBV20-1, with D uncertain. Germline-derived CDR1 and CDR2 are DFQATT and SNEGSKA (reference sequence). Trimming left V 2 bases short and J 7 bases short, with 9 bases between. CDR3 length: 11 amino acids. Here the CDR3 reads CSARRSAEQYF. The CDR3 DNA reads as TGCAGTGCTAGAAGGTCGGCAGAGCAGTACTTC.

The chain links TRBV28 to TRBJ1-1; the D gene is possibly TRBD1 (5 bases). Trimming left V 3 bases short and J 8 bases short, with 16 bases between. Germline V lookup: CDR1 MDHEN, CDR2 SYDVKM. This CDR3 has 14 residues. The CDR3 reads CASSFDSIGGEAFF. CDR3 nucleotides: TGTGCCAGCAGTTTCGACAGCATCGGCGGAGAAGCTTTCTTT.

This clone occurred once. Here the CDR3 reads CASGSGQSNQPQHF. CDR3 DNA: TGTGCCAGCGGGAGTGGACAGAGCAATCAGCCCCAGCATTTT. The V call is TRBV28, the J call TRBJ1-5; D possibly corresponds to TRBD1 (6 bases). The CDR3 contains 14 residues. Trimming took 8 bases from V and 1 from J, leaving 12 bases between them. Germline CDR1 MDHEN, CDR2 SYDVKM.

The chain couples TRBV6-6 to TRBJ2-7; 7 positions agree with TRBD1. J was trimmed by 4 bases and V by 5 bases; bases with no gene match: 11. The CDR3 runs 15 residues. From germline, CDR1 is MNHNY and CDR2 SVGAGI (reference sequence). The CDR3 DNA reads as TGTGCCAGCAGTCCACAGGGGCCGAGTACTTACGAGCAGTACTTC. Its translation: CASSPQGPSTYEQYF.

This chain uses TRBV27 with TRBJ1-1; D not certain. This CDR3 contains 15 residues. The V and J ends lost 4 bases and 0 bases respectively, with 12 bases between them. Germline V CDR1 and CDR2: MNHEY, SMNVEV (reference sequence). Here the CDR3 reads CASSSFGSLNTEAFF. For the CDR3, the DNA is TGTGCCAGCAGTTCGTTCGGGTCCTTGAACACTGAAGCTTTCTTT.

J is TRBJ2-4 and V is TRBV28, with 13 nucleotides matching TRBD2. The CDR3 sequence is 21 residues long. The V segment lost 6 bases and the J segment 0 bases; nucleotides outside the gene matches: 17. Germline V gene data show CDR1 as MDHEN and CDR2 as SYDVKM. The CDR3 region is CASSPGTSGRADPLAKNIQYF. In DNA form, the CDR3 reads TGTGCCAGCAGCCCCGGTACTAGCGGGAGGGCGGATCCTTTAGCCAAAAACATTCAGTACTTC.

CDR3 region: CASSYLPGQGLDYGYTF. CDR3 nucleotide sequence: TGCGCCAGCAGTTACCTACCCGGACAGGGACTCGACTATGGCTACACCTTC. This sequence joins TRBV10-2 and TRBJ1-2; 8 bases fit TRBD1. The length of the CDR3 is 17 residues. Trimming took 5 bases from V and 3 from J; bases not matched to a gene: 14. In germline, CDR1 is WSHSY, CDR2 SAAADI.

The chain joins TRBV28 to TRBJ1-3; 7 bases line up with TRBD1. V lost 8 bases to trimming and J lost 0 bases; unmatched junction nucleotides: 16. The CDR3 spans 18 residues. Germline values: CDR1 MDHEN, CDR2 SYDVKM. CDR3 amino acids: CASWGSQGTGSSGNTIYF. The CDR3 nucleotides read TGTGCCAGCTGGGGATCACAGGGGACGGGGAGCTCTGGAAACACCATATATTTT.

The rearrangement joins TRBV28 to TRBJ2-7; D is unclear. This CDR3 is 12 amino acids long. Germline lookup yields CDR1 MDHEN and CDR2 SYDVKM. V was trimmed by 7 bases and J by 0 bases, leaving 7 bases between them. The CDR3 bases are TGTGCCAGCATGGTAGGCTCCTACGAGCAGTACTTC. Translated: CASMVGSYEQYF.

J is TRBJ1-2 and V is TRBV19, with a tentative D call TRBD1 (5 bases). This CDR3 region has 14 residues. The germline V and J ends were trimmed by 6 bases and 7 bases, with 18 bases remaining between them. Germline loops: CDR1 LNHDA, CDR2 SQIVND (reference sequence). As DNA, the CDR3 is TGTGCCAGTAGAGCCAGCGGGGGGGGTAGTGGCTACACCTTC. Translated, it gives CASRASGGGSGYTF.

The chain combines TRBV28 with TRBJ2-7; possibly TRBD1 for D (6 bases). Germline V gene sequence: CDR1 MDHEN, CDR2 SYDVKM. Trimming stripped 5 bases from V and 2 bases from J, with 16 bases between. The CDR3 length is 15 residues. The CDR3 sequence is CASSPNRDNTYEQYF. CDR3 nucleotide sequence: TGTGCCAGCAGTCCCAACCGGGACAATACCTACGAGCAGTACTTC. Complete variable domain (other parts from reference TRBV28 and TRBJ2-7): DVKVTQSSRYLVKRTGEKVFLECVQDMDHENMFWYRQDPGLGLRLIYFSYDVKMKEKGDIPEGYSVSREKKERFSLILESASTNQTSMYLCASSPNRDNTYEQYFGPGTRLTVT.

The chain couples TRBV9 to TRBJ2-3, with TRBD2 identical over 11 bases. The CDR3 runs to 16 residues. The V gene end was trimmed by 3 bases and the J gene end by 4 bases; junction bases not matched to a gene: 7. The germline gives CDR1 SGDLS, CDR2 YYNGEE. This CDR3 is CASSAVSGRAADTQYF. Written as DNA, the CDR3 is TGTGCCAGCAGCGCCGTTAGCGGGAGGGCGGCAGATACGCAGTATTTT.